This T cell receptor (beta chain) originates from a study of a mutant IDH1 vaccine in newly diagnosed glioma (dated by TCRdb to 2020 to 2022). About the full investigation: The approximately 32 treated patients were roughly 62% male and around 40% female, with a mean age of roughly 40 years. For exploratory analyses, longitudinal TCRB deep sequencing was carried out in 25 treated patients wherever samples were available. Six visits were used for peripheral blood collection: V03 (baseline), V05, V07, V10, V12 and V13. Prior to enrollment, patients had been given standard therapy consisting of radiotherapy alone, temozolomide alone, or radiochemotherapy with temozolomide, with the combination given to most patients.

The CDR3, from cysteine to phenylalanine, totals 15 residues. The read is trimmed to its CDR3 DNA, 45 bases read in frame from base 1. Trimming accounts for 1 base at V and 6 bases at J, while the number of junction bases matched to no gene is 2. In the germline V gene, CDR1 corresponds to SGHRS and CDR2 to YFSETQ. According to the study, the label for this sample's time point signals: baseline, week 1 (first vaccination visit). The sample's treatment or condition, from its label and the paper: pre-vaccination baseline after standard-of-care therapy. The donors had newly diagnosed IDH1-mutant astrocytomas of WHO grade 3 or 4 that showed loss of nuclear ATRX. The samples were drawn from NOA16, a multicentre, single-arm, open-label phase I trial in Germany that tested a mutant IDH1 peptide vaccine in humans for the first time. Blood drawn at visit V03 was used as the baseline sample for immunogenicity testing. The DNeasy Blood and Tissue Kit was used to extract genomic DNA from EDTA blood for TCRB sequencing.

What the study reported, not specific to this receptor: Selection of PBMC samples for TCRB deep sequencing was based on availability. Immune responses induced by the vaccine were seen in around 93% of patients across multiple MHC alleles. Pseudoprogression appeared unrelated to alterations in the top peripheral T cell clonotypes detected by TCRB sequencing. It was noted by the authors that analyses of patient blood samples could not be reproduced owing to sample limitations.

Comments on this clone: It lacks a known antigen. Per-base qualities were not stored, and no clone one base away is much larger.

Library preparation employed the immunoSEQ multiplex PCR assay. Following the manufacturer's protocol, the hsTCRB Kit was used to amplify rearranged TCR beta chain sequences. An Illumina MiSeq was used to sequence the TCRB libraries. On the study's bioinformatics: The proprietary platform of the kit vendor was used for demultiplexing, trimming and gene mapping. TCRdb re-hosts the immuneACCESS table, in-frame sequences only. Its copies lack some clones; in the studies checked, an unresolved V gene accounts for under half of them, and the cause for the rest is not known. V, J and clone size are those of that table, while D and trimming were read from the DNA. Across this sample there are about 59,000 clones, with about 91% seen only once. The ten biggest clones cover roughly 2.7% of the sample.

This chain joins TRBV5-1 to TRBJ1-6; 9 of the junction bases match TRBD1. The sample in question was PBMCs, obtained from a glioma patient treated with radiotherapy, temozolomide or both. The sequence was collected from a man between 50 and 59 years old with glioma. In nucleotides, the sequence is TGCGCCAGCAGCTTGATGGACAGGGGTAATTCACCCCTCCACTTT. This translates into CASSLMDRGNSPLHF.